These 10 T cell receptor beta chains were all obtained from the same sample, sequenced in a study of shared clonotypes between healthy human individuals. Sequenced by immunoSEQ multiplex PCR; TCRdb stores in-frame clones only, minus some. Of 2 million to 3 million clones listed, approximately 93% are singletons. The sequenced sample was naive CD4+ T cells from PBMCs. Subset described: CD45RA+ positively selected. The receptors here all came from a man aged 18-30 years in good health. Some clones in this sample may be carry-over from other donors' samples.

The V gene is TRBV18, the J gene TRBJ2-1; 10 bases fit TRBD2. The CDR3 runs to 18 residues. Germline assignment: CDR1 KGHSH and CDR2 LQKENI. V shed 4 bases, J shed 2 bases, and the junction held 11 bases outside the gene matches. The CDR3 reads CASSQTIAGGGTYNEQFF. The CDR3 DNA sequence: TGTGCCAGCTCACAAACCATAGCGGGAGGTGGGACCTACAATGAGCAGTTCTTC.

The chain couples TRBV28 to TRBJ2-4; D ambiguous. CDR3 length equals 16 residues. V was pared by 5 bases and J by 2 bases, with 16 bases between. From germline, CDR1 is MDHEN and CDR2 SYDVKM. In DNA, the CDR3 is TGTGCCAGCAGTCCCCCTGCCATACGAACCAAAAACATTCAGTACTTC. This sequence encodes CASSPPAIRTKNIQYF.

The V gene is TRBV6-5, the J gene TRBJ2-7; 7 positions agree with TRBD1. The V and J ends lost 5 bases and 5 bases, in that order; junction bases with no gene match: 12. CDR1 MNHEY and CDR2 SVGAGI come from the germline V gene. The CDR3 consists of 15 residues. CDR3 coding DNA: TGTGCCAGCAGTAGGAGACAGGGTGTCGTCGACGAGCAGTACTTC. Protein sequence: CASSRRQGVVDEQYF.

In regard to this clone: The germline gene is not matched at one end of the junction; a read error may be the cause. The genes are TRBV11-3 and TRBJ2-7, with a possible D match to TRBD2 (5 bases). Germline V gene lookup returns CDR1 SGHNT and CDR2 YENEEA. The CDR3 covers 12 residues. CDR3 DNA: TGTGCCAGCAGTTTAGGAGGAAGCGAGCAGTACTTC. It is translated as CASSLGGSEQYF.

This chain joins TRBV21-1 and TRBJ2-4; TRBD2 is taken as the D call from the table, unchecked against the DNA. TRBV21-1 is given as a pseudogene. This CDR3 is 16 amino acids long. CDR3 loop: CASSLYHAIAKNIQYF. The CDR3 DNA follows: TGTGCCAGCAGCCTATACCATGCGATAGCCAAAAACATTCAGTACTTC.

The rearrangement uses TRBV5-1 and TRBJ2-3; D tentatively fits TRBD1 or TRBD2 (5 bases each). The CDR3 contains 15 residues. Trimming removed 4 bases at V and 0 bases at J, with 12 bases between. Germline values: CDR1 SGHRS, CDR2 YFSETQ. The CDR3 spells CASSRDRPSTDTQYF. CDR3 DNA: TGCGCCAGCAGCCGGGACCGCCCTAGCACAGATACGCAGTATTTT.

The V gene is TRBV19, the J gene TRBJ2-1, with 11 bases fitting TRBD2. The germline CDR1 and CDR2 sequences are LNHDA and SQIVND (reference sequence). This CDR3 has 15 residues. V was pared by 6 bases and J by 0 bases, with 1 base of the junction left unmatched. The CDR3 spells CASRLAGASYNEQFF. CDR3 nucleotide sequence: TGTGCCAGTAGACTAGCGGGAGCCTCCTACAATGAGCAGTTCTTC.

Worth noting for this clone: This specimen includes other DNA sequences encoding the same CDR3. The CDR3 DNA sequence: TGTGCCAGCAGTGAGGGAACGGGGACTGAAGCTTTCTTT. Translated: CASSEGTGTEAFF. The chain carries TRBV2 and TRBJ1-1; D remains unclear. Germline CDR1 SNHLY, CDR2 FYNNEI. This CDR3 contains 13 residues. Trimming stripped 3 bases from V and 5 bases from J, with 10 bases between.

V gene TRBV14 combines with J gene TRBJ2-5; 7 bases fit TRBD2. From germline, CDR1 is SGHDN and CDR2 FVKESK. Germline trimming cut 2 bases from V and 2 bases from J; bases unmatched to any gene: 17. This CDR3 has 19 amino acids. This CDR3 is CASSQRRAGLPWSQETQYF. In DNA, the CDR3 is TGTGCCAGCAGCCAACGCCGAGCGGGACTTCCCTGGTCGCAAGAGACCCAGTACTTC.

The chain has TRBV7-2 and TRBJ2-7; D may match TRBD1 or TRBD2 (5 bases each). V was clipped by 3 bases and J by 5 bases, with 11 bases between them. Germline values: CDR1 SGHTA, CDR2 FQGNSA. This CDR3 spans 13 amino acids. DNA for the CDR3: TGTGCCAGCAGCTTTAATCGGGGCAACGAGCAGTACTTC. It translates to CASSFNRGNEQYF. Complete variable domain (other parts from reference TRBV7-2 and TRBJ2-7): GAGVSQSPSNKVTEKGKDVELRCDPISGHTALYWYRQSLGQGLEFLIYFQGNSAPDKSGLPSDRFSAERTGGSVSTLTIQRTQQEDSAVYLCASSFNRGNEQYFGPGTRLTVT.